Below are 21 T cell receptor beta chains sequenced from a single sample in a study of Graves' ophthalmopathy and Graves' hyperthyroidism. Scientists amplified the TCR beta CDR3 regions from RNA transcripts. Following a first-round RT-PCR that used HTBI primers, a second-round multiplex PCR was carried out. TCRdb analysed the multiplex PCR reads with MiXCR anew, one entry per CDR3 protein. The profile shows 210,000 or so distinct CDR3 sequences, 25% to 30% of them singletons. The source material was peripheral blood. All receptors derive from a man between 50 and 59 years old with Graves' ophthalmopathy.

The genes are TRBV20-1 and TRBJ1-1, with D maybe TRBD1 (5 bases). V was trimmed by 2 bases and J by 4 bases, leaving 17 bases between them. Per the germline V gene, CDR1 is DFQATT and CDR2 is SNEGSKA (reference sequence). This CDR3 is built from 15 residues. CDR3 DNA: TGCAGTGCTAGAAATAGGGACGGGGGGAGCACTGAAGCTTTCTTT. Its protein is CSARNRDGGSTEAFF.

The V gene is TRBV27, the J gene TRBJ2-7; 10 nucleotides agree with TRBD1. Per the germline V gene, CDR1 is MNHEY and CDR2 is SMNVEV (reference sequence). CDR3 length equals 13 residues. V trimming: 11 bases; J trimming: 5 bases; junction bases outside the gene matches: 9. The CDR3 reads CACAGTGVDEQYF. The CDR3 region has the DNA TGTGCCTGCGCCGGGACAGGGGTCGACGAGCAGTACTTC.

This clonotype was recorded at least ten times. This chain links TRBV12-3 or TRBV12-4 with TRBJ1-1; 7 nucleotides align to TRBD1. The CDR3 extends over 14 amino acids. V lost 5 bases to trimming and J lost 0 bases; unmatched junction nucleotides: 3. The DNA of the CDR3 is TGTGCCAGCAGTCCGGGACAGATGAACACTGAAGCTTTCTTT. It codes for CASSPGQMNTEAFF.

J is TRBJ1-1 and V is TRBV7-3, with D tentatively TRBD1 (5 bases). Germline V lookup: CDR1 SGHTA, CDR2 FQGTGA. Between the trimmed V and J ends, which lost 5 bases and 5 bases, there was a span of 12 bases. The CDR3 spans 13 residues. The CDR3 DNA reads as TGTGCCAGCAGCCAGGGCAGGGAGACTGAAGCTTTCTTT. Its translation is CASSQGRETEAFF.

The chain carries TRBV6-1 and TRBJ1-2, with D uncertain. CDR1 MNHNS and CDR2 SASEGT come from the germline V gene. The CDR3 contains 14 residues. V lost 3 bases, J lost 6 bases, and 14 bases lay in between. The CDR3 region is CASSDPAEWDGYTF. The CDR3 bases are TGTGCCAGCAGTGACCCGGCCGAATGGGATGGCTACACCTTC.

In this sample, this clonotype turned up many times. Germline and junction disagree at one end, which may indicate a read error. J is TRBJ2-7 and V is TRBV20-1, with D possibly being TRBD1 or TRBD2 (6 bases each). Germline CDR1 reads DFQATT; CDR2 reads SNEGSKA (reference sequence). This CDR3 is 12 amino acids long. As DNA, the CDR3 is TGCAGTGCTAGAGAGGGGGGCCGGGAGCAGCACTTC. Its protein product is CSAREGGREQHF.

This clonotype has at least ten counts. This may be a read error: a much more frequent sequence differs by one nucleotide. The gene calls are TRBV7-2 and TRBJ2-7; 10 bases fit TRBD1. Looked up from germline, CDR1 is SGHTA and CDR2 is FQGNSA. The CDR3 is 14 amino acids. Here the CDR3 reads CASSLGTGAYERYF. CDR3 coding DNA: TGTGCCAGCAGCCTCGGGACAGGGGCCTACGAGCGGTACTTC.

The chain combines TRBV12-3 or TRBV12-4 with TRBJ2-7; 9 bases fit TRBD1. Losses at the gene ends were 7 bases for V and 6 bases for J; bases not matched to a gene: 10. The CDR3 extends over 14 amino acids. CDR3 amino acids: CASMSTGQGGEQYF. CDR3 nucleotides: TGTGCCAGCATGAGCACGGGACAGGGTGGCGAGCAGTACTTC.

This clonotype was recorded many times. The rearrangement links TRBV12-3 or TRBV12-4 to TRBJ2-5, with D perhaps given as TRBD1 or TRBD2 (5 bases each). The V end lost 3 bases, the J end lost 4 bases, and 12 bases lay between the germline ends. The CDR3 runs 14 residues. The CDR3 nucleotides are TGTGCCAGCAGTTTTGAGGGAAGGGGAGAGACCCAGTACTTC. Translating gives CASSFEGRGETQYF.

The chain is built from TRBV12-3 or TRBV12-4 and TRBJ2-7, with unresolved D. Trimming took off 6 bases at V and 0 bases at J, with 9 bases between the two ends. The CDR3 is 13 residues long. The CDR3 sequence: CASSLHVSYEQYF. DNA of the CDR3: TGTGCCAGCAGCTTACATGTCTCCTACGAGCAGTACTTC.

This clonotype came up many times. The chain uses TRBV9 and TRBJ2-7, with 8 bases fitting TRBD1. Losses at the gene ends were 4 bases for V and 0 bases for J; bases not matched to a gene: 6. This CDR3 has 15 amino acids. Per germline, CDR1 SGDLS and CDR2 YYNGEE. CDR3 protein: CASSPRQGSSYEQYF. CDR3 DNA sequence: TGTGCCAGCAGCCCCCGACAGGGGAGCTCCTACGAGCAGTACTTC. The variable domain in full, completed from reference TRBV9 and TRBJ2-7, reads DSGVTQTPKHLITATGQRVTLRCSPRSGDLSVYWYQQSLDQGLQFLIQYYNGEERAKGNILERFSAQQFPDLHSELNLSSLELGDSALYFCASSPRQGSSYEQYFGPGTRLTVT.

This clonotype was counted only a few times. This chain connects TRBV6-1 to TRBJ2-7; D not certain. The CDR3 consists of 13 residues. The V gene lost 7 bases and the J gene lost 2 bases, with 12 bases spanning the gap. Looked up from germline, CDR1 is MNHNS and CDR2 is SASEGT. The CDR3 bases are TGTGCCAGCATGATCCGCCGTCCCTACGAGCAGTACTTC. Translating it yields CASMIRRPYEQYF.

This clonotype was seen at least ten times. CDR3 coding DNA: TGTGCCAGCAGCTTAGGCCGGCAGAACTACGAGCAGTACTTC. It specifies CASSLGRQNYEQYF. V gene TRBV13 combines with J gene TRBJ2-7; D unresolved. Trimming removed 0 bases at V and 3 bases at J, with 9 bases between. The germline gives CDR1 PRHDT, CDR2 FYEKMQ (reference sequence). This CDR3 is built from 14 residues.

The V gene is TRBV6-2 or TRBV6-3, the J gene TRBJ2-7; D gene unclear. Germline loops: CDR1 MNHEY, CDR2 SVGEGT. The CDR3 has 12 residues. The germline V and J ends were trimmed by 5 bases and 6 bases, with 11 bases remaining between them. CDR3 nucleotide sequence: TGTGCCAGCAGTCGGGCCCGAGGCGAGCAGTACTTC. This sequence encodes CASSRARGEQYF.

This clonotype has only one observation. The genes are TRBV12-3 or TRBV12-4 and TRBJ1-5; TRBD1 is a possible D gene (5 bases). This CDR3 has 15 residues. The V gene lost 4 bases and the J gene lost 7 bases, with 17 bases spanning the gap. CDR3 region: CASSSKQVGGQPQHF. CDR3 DNA: TGTGCCAGCAGTTCCAAACAGGTTGGGGGACAGCCCCAGCATTTT.

There are many counts of this clonotype. The chain uses TRBV20-1 and TRBJ2-1; TRBD2 agrees at 7 bases. There are 15 residues in the CDR3. Germline V gene lookup returns CDR1 DFQATT and CDR2 SNEGSKA (reference sequence). J gave up 9 bases and V 5 bases, and 16 bases lay outside the gene matches. The CDR3 loop reads CSAQTGLGRLPEQFF. For the CDR3, the DNA is TGCAGTGCTCAAACAGGACTAGGGAGATTACCTGAGCAGTTCTTC.

This clonotype has a count of ten or more. V gene TRBV10-3 combines with J gene TRBJ2-4; D may be TRBD2 (5 bases). Trimming stripped 6 bases from V and 1 base from J, with 19 bases between. Germline V lookup: CDR1 ENHRY, CDR2 SYGVKD. The CDR3 contains 17 residues. CDR3 DNA sequence: TGTGCCATCAGCCACGAGGACTTAGGGAAGGCCAAAAACATTCAGTACTTC. This translates into CAISHEDLGKAKNIQYF.

This clonotype was recorded at least ten times. The V call is TRBV29-1, the J call TRBJ2-7; D might be TRBD1 (6 bases). The CDR3 runs to 14 residues. Germline loops: CDR1 SQVTM, CDR2 ANQGSEA. Trimming cost V 6 bases and J 2 bases, with 17 bases left between them. The CDR3, as DNA: TGCAGCGTCTCAACCCCAGGGGAGACCTACGAGCAGTACTTC. Its protein product is CSVSTPGETYEQYF.

This clonotype was recorded at least ten times. The CDR3 spells CASSPGTTVGKETQYF. CDR3 in DNA: TGTGCCAGCTCACCGGGGACAACTGTGGGGAAAGAGACCCAGTACTTC. This chain connects TRBV18 to TRBJ2-5, with a possible D match to TRBD1 (6 bases). The CDR3 runs to 16 residues. Trimming stripped 3 bases from V and 3 bases from J, with 17 bases between. CDR1 and CDR2 (germline): KGHSH, LQKENI.

In this sample, this clonotype turned up many times. The rearrangement links TRBV20-1 to TRBJ2-7; D gene uncertain. The V end lost 3 bases, the J end lost 6 bases, and 9 bases lay between the germline ends. Germline CDR1 is DFQATT and CDR2 is SNEGSKA (reference sequence). The CDR3 runs to 11 residues. In nucleotides, the CDR3 is TGCAGTGCTAGTCCCGGGTTCGAGCAGTACTTC. Protein sequence: CSASPGFEQYF.

This chain links TRBV7-2 with TRBJ2-5, with 9 bases lining up with TRBD2. The germline V gene encodes CDR1 SGHTA and CDR2 FQGNSA. The CDR3 is 16 residues long. The ends lost 1 base at V and 4 bases at J; junction bases unmatched: 7. In DNA form, the CDR3 reads TGTGCCAGCAGCTTAGAGGTCACAGCGGGAGGAGAGACCCAGTACTTC. It yields the protein CASSLEVTAGGETQYF.